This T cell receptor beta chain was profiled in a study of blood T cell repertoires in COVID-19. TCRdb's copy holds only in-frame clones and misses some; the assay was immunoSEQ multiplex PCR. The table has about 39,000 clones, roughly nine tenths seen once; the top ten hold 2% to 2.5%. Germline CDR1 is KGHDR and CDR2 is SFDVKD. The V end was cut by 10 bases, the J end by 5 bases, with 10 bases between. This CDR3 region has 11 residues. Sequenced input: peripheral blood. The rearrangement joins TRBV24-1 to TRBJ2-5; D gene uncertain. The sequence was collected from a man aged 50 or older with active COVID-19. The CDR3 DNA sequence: TGTGCCACTGCACGTCAGGAGACCCAGTACTTC. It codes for CATARQETQYF.